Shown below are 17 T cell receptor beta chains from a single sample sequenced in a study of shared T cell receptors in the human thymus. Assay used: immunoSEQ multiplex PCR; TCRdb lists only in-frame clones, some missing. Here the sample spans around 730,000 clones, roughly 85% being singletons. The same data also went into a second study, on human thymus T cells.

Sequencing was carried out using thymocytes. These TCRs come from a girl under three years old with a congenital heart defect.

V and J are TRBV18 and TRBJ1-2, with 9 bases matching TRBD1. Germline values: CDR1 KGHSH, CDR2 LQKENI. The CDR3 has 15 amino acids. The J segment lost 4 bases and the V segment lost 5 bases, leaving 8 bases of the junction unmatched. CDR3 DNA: TGTGCCAGCTCATGGGGGACAGGGACCACCTATGGCTACACCTTC. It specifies CASSWGTGTTYGYTF.

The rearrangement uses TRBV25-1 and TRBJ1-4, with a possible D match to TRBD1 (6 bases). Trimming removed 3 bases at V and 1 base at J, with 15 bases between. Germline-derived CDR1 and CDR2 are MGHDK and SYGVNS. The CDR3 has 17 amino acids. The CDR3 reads CASSDRPIQGTNEKLFF. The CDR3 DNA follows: TGTGCCAGCAGTGACCGCCCTATACAGGGAACTAATGAAAAACTGTTTTTT.

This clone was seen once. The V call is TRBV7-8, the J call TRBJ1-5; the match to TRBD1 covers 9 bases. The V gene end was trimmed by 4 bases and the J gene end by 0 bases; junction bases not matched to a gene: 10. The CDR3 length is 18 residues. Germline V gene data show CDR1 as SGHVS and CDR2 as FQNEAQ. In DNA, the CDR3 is TGTGCCAGCAGCTGGACAGGGGAGGCGAACTATAGCAATCAGCCCCAGCATTTT. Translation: CASSWTGEANYSNQPQHF.

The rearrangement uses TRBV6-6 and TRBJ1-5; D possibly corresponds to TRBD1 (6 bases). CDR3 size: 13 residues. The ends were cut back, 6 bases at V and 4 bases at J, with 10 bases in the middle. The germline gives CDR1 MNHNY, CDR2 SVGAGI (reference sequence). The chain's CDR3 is CASSPDRNQPQHF. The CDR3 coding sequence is TGTGCCAGCAGCCCCGACAGGAATCAGCCCCAGCATTTT.

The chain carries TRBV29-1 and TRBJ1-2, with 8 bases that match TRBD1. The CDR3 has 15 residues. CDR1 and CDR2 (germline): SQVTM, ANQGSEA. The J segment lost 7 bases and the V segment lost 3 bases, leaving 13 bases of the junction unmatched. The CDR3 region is CSVEDPSGGRGGYTF. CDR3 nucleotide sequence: TGCAGCGTTGAGGATCCCTCAGGGGGCAGGGGTGGCTACACCTTC.

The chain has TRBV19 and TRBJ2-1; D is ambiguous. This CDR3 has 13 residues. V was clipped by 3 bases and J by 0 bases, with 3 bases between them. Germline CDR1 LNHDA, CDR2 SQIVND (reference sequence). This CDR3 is CASSISSYNEQFF. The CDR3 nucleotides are TGTGCCAGTAGTATTAGCTCCTACAATGAGCAGTTCTTC. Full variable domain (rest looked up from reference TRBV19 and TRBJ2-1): DGGITQSPKYLFRKEGQNVTLSCEQNLNHDAMYWYRQDPGQGLRLIYYSQIVNDFQKGDIAEGYSVSREKKESFPLTVTSAQKNPTAFYLCASSISSYNEQFFGPGTRLTVL.

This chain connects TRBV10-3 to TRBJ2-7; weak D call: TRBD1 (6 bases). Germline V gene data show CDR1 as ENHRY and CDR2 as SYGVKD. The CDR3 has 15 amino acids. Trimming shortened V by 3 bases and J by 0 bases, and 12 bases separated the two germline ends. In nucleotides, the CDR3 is TGTGCCATCAGTGACCACGACAGGAGCTCCTACGAGCAGTACTTC. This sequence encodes CAISDHDRSSYEQYF.

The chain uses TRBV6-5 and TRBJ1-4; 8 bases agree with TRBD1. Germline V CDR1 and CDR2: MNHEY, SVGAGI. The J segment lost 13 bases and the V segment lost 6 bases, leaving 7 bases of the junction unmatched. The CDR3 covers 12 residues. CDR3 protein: CASSHRTGPLFF. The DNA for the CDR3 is TGTGCCAGCAGCCACAGGACAGGGCCACTGTTTTTT.

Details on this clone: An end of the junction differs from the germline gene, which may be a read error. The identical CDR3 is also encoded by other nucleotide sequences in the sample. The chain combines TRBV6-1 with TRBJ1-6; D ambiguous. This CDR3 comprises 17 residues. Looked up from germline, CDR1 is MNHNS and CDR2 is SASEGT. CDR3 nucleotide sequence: TGTGCCAGCAGTGAAGAGGTGGGGAGCTCCTATAATTCCCCCCTCCACTTT. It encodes CASSEEVGSSYNSPLHF.

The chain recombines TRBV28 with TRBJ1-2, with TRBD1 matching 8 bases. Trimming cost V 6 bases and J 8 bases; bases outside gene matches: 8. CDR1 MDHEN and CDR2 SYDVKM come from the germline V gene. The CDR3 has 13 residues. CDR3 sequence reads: CASREKQGGGYTF. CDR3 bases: TGTGCCAGCAGGGAAAAACAGGGGGGGGGCTACACCTTC.

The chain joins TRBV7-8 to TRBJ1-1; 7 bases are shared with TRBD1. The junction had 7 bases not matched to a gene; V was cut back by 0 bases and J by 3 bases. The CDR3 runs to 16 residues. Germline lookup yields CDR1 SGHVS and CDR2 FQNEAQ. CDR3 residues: CASSLARQGWDTEAFF. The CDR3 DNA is TGTGCCAGCAGCTTAGCCCGACAGGGCTGGGACACTGAAGCTTTCTTT.

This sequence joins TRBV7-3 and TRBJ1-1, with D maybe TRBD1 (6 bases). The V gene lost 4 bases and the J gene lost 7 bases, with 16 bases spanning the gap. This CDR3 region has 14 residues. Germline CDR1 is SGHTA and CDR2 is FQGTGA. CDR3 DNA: TGTGCCAGCAGCTATACAGGGACGGACGGTGAAGCTTTCTTT. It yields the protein CASSYTGTDGEAFF.

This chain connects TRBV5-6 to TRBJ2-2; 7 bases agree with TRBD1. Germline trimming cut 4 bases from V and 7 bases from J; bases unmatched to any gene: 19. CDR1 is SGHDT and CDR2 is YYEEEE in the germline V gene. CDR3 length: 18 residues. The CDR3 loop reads CASSPNATGIYDIGELFF. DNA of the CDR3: TGTGCCAGCAGCCCGAACGCGACAGGGATTTATGACATCGGGGAGCTGTTTTTT.

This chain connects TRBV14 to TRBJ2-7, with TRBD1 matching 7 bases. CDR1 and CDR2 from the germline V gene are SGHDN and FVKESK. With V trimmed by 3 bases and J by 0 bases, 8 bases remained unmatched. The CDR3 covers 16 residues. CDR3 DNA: TGTGCCAGCAGCCAGACGACAGGGCATAACTCCTACGAGCAGTACTTC. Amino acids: CASSQTTGHNSYEQYF.

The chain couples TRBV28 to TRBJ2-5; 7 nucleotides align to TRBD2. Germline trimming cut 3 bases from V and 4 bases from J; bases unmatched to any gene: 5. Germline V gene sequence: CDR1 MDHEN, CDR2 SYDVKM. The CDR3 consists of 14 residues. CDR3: CASSFPGTTETQYF. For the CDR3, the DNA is TGTGCCAGCAGTTTCCCCGGGACTACAGAGACCCAGTACTTC.

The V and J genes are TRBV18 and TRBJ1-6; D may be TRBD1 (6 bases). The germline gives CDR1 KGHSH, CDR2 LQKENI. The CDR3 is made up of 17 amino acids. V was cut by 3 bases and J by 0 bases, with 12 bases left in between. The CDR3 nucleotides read TGTGCCAGCTCACCGCAAACAGGGAGCTCCTATAATTCACCCCTCCACTTT. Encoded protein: CASSPQTGSSYNSPLHF.

CDR3: CASSSSSTSGGASGANVLTF. The CDR3 DNA is TGTGCCAGCAGCTCCAGTTCGACTAGCGGGGGGGCCTCTGGGGCCAACGTCCTGACTTTC. The rearrangement uses TRBV7-3 and TRBJ2-6; 14 positions match TRBD2. V was clipped by 4 bases and J by 0 bases; unmatched bases: 8. The V gene's germline CDR1 is SGHTA and CDR2 FQGTGA. CDR3 length equals 20 residues.